This entry features one T cell receptor beta chain sequence. Its cognate antigen is unknown. TCRdb itself ran the reads through MiXCR, one entry per CDR3 protein. The sample lists a few hundred thousand distinct CDR3 sequences; more than 15% were seen once. The source of the sample is a study of T cell repertoires in cytomegalovirus infection. Findings of the study overall: Individuals carrying CMV plus the relevant HLA were identified by cumulative frequency of public TCR beta families.

Germline assignment: CDR1 SGDLS and CDR2 YYNGEE. This CDR3 spans 15 amino acids. The V end was cut by 0 bases, the J end by 5 bases, with 12 bases between. The source is a human donor in good health (CMV status not recorded). Some clones in this sample may be carry-over from other donors' samples. Sample: CD8+ T cells from PBMCs. The J gene is TRBJ1-5, the V gene TRBV9; D call uncertain. The CDR3, as DNA: TGTGCCAGCAGCGTAGATGGGGTTGCCCATCAGCCCCAGCATTTT. This gives the protein CASSVDGVAHQPQHF.